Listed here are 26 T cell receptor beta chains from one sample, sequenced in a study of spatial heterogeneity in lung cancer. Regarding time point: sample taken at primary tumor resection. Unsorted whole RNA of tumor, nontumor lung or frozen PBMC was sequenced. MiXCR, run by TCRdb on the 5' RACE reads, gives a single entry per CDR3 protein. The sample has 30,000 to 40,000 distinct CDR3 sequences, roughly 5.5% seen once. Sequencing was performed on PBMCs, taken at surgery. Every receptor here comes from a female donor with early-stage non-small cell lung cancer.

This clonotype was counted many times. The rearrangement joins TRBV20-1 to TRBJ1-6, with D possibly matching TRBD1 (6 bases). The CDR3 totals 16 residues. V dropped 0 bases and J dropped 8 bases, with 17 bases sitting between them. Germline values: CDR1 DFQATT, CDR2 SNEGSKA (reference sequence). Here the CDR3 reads CSARDLKQGPDSPLHF. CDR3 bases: TGCAGTGCTAGAGATCTGAAACAGGGTCCGGATTCACCCCTCCACTTT.

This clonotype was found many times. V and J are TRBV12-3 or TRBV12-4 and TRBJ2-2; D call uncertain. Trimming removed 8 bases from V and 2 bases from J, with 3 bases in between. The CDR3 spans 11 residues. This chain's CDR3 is CASSNTGELFF. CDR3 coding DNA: TGTGCCAGCTCAAACACCGGGGAGCTGTTTTTT.

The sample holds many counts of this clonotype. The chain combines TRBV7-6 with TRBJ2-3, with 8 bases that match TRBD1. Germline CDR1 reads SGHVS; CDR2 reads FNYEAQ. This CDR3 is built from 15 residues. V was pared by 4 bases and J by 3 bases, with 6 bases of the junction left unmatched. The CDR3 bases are TGTGCCAGCAGCTCGGACAGGGCTGGGACAGATACGCAGTATTTT. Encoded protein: CASSSDRAGTDTQYF.

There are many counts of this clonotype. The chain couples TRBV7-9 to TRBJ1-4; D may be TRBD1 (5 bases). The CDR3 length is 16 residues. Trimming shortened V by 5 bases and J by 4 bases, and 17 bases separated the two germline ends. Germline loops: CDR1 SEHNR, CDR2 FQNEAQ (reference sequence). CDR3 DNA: TGTGCCAGCAGCCCGGACGGGGCCCTCATTAATGAAAAACTGTTTTTT. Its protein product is CASSPDGALINEKLFF. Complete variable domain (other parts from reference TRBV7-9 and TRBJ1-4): DTGVSQNPRHKITKRGQNVTFRCDPISEHNRLYWYRQTLGQGPEFLTYFQNEAQLEKSRLLSDRFSAERPKGSFSTLEIQRTEQGDSAMYLCASSPDGALINEKLFFGSGTQLSVL.

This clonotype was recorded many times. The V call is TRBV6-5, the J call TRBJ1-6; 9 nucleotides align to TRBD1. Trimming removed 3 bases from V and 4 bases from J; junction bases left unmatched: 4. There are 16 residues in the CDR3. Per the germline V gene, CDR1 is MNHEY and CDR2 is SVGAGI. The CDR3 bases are TGTGCCAGCAGTTATGACAGGGGGGGTTATAATTCACCCCTCCACTTT. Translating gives CASSYDRGGYNSPLHF.

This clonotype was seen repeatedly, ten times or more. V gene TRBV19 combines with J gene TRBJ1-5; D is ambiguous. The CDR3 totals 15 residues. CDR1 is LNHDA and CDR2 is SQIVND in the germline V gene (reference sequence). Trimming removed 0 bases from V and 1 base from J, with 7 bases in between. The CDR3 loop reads CASSIDRASNQPQHF. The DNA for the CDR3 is TGTGCCAGTAGTATAGATCGCGCGAGCAATCAGCCCCAGCATTTT.

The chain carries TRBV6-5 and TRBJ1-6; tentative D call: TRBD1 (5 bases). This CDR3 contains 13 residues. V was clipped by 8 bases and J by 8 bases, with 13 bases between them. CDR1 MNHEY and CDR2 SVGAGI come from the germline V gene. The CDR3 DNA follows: TGTGCCAGCCATCTCGGGGGGGATTCACCCCTCCACTTT. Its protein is CASHLGGDSPLHF.

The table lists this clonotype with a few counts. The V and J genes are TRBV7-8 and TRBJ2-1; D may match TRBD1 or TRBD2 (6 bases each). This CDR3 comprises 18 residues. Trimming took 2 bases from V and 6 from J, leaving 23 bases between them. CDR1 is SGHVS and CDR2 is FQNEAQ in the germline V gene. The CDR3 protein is CASSLSAWGALAPNEQFF. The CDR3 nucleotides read TGTGCCAGCAGCTTAAGTGCGTGGGGGGCCCTGGCCCCCAATGAGCAGTTCTTC.

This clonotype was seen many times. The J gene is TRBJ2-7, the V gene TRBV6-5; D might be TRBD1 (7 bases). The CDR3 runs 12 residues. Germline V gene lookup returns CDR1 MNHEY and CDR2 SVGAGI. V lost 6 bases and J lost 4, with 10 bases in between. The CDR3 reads CASREGAYEQYF. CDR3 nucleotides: TGTGCCAGCAGGGAGGGGGCGTACGAGCAGTACTTC.

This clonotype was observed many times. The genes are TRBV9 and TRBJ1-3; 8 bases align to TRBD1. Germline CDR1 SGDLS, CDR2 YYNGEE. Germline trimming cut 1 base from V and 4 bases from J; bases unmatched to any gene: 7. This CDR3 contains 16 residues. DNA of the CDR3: TGTGCCAGCAGCGTATCACCAGGACAGGGCGGAAACACCATATATTTT. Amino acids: CASSVSPGQGGNTIYF.

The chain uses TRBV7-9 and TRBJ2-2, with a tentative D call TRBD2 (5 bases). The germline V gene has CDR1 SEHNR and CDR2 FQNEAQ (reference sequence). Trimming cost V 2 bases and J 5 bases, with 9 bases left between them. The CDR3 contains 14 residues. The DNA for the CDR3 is TGTGCCAGCAGCTTATTATCGGGGACCGGGGAGCTGTTTTTT. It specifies CASSLLSGTGELFF.

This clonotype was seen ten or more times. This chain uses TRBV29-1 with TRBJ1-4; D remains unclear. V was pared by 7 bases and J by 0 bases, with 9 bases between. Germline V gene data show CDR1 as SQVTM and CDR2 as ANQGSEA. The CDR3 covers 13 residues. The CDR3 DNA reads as TGCAGCGGTTGGTTTGCAACTAATGAAAAACTGTTTTTT. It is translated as CSGWFATNEKLFF.

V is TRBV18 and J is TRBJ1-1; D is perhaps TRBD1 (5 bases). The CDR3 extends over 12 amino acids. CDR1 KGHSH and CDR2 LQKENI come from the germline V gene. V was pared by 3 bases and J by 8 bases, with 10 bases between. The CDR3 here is CASSPGPGEAFF. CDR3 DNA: TGTGCCAGCTCACCCGGGCCAGGGGAAGCTTTCTTT.

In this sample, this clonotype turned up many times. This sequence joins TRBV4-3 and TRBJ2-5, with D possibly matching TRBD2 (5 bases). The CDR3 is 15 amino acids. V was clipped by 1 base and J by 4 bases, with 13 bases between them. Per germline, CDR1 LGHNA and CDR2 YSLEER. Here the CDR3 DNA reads TGCGCCAGCAGCCAAGGGGCAGGAGGTGTAGAGACCCAGTACTTC. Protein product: CASSQGAGGVETQYF.

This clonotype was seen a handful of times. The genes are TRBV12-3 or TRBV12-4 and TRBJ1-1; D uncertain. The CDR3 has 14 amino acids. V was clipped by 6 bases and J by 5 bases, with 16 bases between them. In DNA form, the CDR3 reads TGTGCCAGCAGCCCCGCTAGGGCGAGGACTGAAGCTTTCTTT. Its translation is CASSPARARTEAFF.

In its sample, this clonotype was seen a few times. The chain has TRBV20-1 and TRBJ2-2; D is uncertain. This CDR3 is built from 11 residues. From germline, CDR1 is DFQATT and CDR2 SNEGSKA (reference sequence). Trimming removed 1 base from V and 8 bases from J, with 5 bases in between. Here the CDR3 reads CSARGAGELFF. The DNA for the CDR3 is TGCAGTGCTAGAGGAGCAGGGGAGCTGTTTTTT.

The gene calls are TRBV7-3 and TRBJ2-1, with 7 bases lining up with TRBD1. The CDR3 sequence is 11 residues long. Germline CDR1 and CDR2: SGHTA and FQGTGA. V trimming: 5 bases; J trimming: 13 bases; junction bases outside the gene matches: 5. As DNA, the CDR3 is TGTGCCAGCAGCCAAGGGGACAGTCAGTTCTTC. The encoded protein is CASSQGDSQFF.

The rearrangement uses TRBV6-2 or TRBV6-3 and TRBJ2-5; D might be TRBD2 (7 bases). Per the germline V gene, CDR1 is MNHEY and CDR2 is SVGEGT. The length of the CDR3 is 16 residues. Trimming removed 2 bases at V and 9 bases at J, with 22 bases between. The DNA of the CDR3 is TGTGCCAGCAGTTACGCTGGTGGCGGGGGCCCCAGGGCCCAGTACTTC. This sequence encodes CASSYAGGGGPRAQYF.

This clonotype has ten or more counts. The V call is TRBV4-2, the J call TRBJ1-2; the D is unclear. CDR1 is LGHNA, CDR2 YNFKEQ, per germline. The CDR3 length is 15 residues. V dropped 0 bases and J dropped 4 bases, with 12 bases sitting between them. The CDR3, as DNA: TGTGCCAGCAGCCAAGAGGTGGGGAGGTCCTATGGCTACACCTTC. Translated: CASSQEVGRSYGYTF.

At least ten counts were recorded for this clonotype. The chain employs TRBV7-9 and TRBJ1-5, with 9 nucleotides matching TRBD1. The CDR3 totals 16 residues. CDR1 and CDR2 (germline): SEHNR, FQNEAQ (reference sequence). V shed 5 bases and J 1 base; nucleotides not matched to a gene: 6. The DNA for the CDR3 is TGTGCCAGCAGCCCGCCCGGGACAGGGAGCAATCAGCCCCAGCATTTT. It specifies CASSPPGTGSNQPQHF.

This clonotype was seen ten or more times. CDR3 DNA sequence: TGTGCCACCAGTGATTTGAATAGTCCAGGAACCTACAATGAGCAGTTCTTC. This sequence encodes CATSDLNSPGTYNEQFF. This chain connects TRBV24-1 to TRBJ2-1; D uncertain. This CDR3 has 17 amino acids. The germline V gene has CDR1 KGHDR and CDR2 SFDVKD. Trimming took off 0 bases at V and 2 bases at J, with 13 bases between the two ends.

This CDR3 reads CARSLGDTPTPLHF. In DNA form, the CDR3 reads TGTGCCAGAAGCTTGGGGGACACCCCAACACCCCTCCACTTT. The chain joins TRBV5-3 to TRBJ1-6, with a weak D call TRBD1 (6 bases). TRBV5-3 is known as an ORF, though its function is uncertain. V lost 0 bases and J 11 bases, leaving 12 bases between the germline ends. The CDR3 covers 14 residues.

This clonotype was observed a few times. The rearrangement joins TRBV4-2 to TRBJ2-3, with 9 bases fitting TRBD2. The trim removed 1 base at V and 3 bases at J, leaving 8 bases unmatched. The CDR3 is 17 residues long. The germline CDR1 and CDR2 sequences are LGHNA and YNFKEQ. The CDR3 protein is CASSQGSLAGWTDTQYF. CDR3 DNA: TGTGCCAGCAGCCAAGGAAGCCTAGCGGGGTGGACAGATACGCAGTATTTT.

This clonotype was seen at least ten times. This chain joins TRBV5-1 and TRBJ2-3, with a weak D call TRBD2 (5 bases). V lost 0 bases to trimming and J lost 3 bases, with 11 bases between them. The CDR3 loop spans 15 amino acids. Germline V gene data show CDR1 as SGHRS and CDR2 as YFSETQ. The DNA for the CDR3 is TGCGCCAGCAGCTTGGCGGGGTTGGGGACAGATACGCAGTATTTT. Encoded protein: CASSLAGLGTDTQYF.

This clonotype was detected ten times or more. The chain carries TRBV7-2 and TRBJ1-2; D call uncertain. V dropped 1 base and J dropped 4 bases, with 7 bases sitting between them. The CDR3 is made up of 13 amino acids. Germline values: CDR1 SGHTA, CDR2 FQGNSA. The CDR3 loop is CASSLGGVYGYTF. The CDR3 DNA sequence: TGTGCCAGCAGCTTAGGTGGGGTCTATGGCTACACCTTC.

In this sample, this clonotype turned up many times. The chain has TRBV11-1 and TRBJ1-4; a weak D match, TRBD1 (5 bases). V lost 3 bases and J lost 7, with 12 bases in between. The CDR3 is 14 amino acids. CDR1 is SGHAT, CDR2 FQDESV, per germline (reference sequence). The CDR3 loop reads CASSLGREGEKLFF. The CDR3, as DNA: TGTGCCAGCAGCTTGGGCAGGGAAGGTGAAAAACTGTTTTTT.